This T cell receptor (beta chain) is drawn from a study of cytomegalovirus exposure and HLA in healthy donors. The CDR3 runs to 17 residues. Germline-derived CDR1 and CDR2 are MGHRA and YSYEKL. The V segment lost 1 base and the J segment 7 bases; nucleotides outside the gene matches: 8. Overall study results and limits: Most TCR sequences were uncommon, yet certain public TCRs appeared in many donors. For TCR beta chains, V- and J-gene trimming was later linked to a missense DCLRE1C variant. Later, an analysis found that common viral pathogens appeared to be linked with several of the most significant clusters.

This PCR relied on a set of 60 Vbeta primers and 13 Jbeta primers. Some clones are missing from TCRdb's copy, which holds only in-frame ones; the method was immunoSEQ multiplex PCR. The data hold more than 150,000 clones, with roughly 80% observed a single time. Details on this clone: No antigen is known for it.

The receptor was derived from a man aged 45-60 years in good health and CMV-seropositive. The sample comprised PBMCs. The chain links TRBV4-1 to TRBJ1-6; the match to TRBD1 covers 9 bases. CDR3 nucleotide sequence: TGCGCCAGCAGCCAAGTTGTTGTCGGGACAGGGAATTCACCCCTCCACTTT. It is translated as CASSQVVVGTGNSPLHF.